This T cell receptor beta chain stems from a study of breast tumors, draining lymph nodes, adjacent tissues. Study-level points and caveats: Most tumor T cells seemingly derive from lymph node, then expand in tumor. Compared with lymph nodes, tumors were less diverse; compared with nontumor tissue, more. Tumor T cell lymph node origin was a supported hypothesis, not proven.

On this clonotype: The antigen is undetermined.

This CDR3 has 13 amino acids. The V and J ends lost 1 base and 7 bases respectively, with 9 bases between them. CDR1 and CDR2 (germline): SGHTA, FQGNSA. TCRdb itself ran the multiplex PCR reads through MiXCR, one entry per CDR3 protein. The table records around 12,000 distinct CDR3 sequences, roughly 70% of them present only once. V is TRBV7-2 and J is TRBJ2-3, with a possible D match to TRBD2 (5 bases). The TCR sequence derives from a female donor with breast cancer. Some clones in this sample may be carry-over from other donors' samples. Sequencing was done on a sample of tumor-adjacent breast tissue. CDR3 in amino acids: CASSLELAHTQYF. The CDR3 DNA sequence: TGTGCCAGCAGCTTAGAGCTAGCACATACGCAGTATTTT.